This T cell receptor (beta chain) was captured in a study of T cell responses to AZD1222 COVID-19 vaccine. Findings and caveats of the study: Spike-wide coverage was observed for vaccine-associated CD4 TCRs, with dominant responses at 160-218 and 743-854.

The data were produced by immunoSEQ multiplex PCR, yet TCRdb's version contains in-frame clones alone and is incomplete. The data hold about 160,000 clones, with 92% observed a single time. With 6 bases removed from V and 0 bases from J, the gap between germline ends came to 18 bases. This CDR3 comprises 17 residues. The germline gives CDR1 LGHNT, CDR2 FRNRAP. About this clone: The antigen remains undetermined.

V is TRBV12-5 and J is TRBJ2-1, with a tentative D call TRBD2 (6 bases). Sequenced material: peripheral blood, taken on day 0 of MenACWY control vaccination. This TCR came from an adult in good health. The CDR3 DNA reads TGTGCTAGTGGAACAGGAGGCGGGATTAGCTCCTACAATGAGCAGTTCTTC. Protein sequence: CASGTGGGISSYNEQFF.